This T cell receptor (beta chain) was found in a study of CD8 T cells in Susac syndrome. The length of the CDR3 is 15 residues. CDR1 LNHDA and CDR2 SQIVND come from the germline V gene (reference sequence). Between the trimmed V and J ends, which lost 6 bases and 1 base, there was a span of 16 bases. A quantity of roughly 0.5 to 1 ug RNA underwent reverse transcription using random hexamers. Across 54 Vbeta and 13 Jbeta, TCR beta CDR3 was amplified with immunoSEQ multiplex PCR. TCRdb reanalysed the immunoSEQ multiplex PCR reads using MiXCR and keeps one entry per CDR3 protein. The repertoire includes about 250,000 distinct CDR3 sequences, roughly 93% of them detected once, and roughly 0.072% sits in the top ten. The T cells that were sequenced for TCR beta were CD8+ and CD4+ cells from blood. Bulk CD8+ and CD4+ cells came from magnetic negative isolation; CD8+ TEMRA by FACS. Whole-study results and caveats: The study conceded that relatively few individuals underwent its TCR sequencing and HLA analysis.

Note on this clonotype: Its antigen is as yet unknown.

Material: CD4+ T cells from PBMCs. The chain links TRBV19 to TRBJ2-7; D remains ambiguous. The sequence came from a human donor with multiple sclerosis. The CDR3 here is CASRRFLTGSYEQYF. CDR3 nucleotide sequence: TGTGCCAGTAGGCGCTTCCTAACCGGATCCTACGAGCAGTACTTC. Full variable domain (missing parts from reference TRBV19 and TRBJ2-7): DGGITQSPKYLFRKEGQNVTLSCEQNLNHDAMYWYRQDPGQGLRLIYYSQIVNDFQKGDIAEGYSVSREKKESFPLTVTSAQKNPTAFYLCASRRFLTGSYEQYFGPGTRLTVT.